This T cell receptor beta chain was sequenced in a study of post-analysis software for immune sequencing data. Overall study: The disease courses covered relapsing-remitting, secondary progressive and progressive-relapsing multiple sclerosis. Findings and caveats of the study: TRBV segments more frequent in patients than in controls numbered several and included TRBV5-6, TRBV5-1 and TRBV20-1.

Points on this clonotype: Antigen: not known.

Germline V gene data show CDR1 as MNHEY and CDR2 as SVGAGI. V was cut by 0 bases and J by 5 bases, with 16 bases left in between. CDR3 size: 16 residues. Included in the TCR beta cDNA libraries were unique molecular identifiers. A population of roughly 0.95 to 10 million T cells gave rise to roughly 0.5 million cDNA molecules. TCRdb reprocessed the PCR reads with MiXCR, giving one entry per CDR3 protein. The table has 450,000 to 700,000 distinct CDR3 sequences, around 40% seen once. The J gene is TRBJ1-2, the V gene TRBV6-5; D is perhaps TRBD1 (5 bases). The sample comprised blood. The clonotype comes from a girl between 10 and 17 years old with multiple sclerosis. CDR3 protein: CASSYSTWDRTYGYTF. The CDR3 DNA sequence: TGTGCCAGCAGTTACTCGACGTGGGACCGCACATATGGCTACACCTTC.